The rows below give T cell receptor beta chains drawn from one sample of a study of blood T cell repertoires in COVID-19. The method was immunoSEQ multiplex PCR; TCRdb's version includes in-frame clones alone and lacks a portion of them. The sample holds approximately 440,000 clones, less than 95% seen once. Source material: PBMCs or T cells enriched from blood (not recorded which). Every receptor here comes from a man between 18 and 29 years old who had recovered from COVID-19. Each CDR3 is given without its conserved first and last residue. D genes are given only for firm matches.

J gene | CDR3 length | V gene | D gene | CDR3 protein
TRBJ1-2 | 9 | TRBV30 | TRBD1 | VLDRGNGYT
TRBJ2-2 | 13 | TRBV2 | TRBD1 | ASSPRDSQTGELF
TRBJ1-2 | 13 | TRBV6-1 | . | ASSEAGGEDYGYT
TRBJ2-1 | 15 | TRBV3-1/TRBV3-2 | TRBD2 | ASSQEITSGASNEQF
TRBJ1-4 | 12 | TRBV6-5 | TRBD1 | ASRAGGLGEKLF
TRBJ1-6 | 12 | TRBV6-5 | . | ASQQSSYNSPLH
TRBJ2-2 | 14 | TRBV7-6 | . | ASSLEAGIYTGELF
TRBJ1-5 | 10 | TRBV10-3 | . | AISEGEQPQH
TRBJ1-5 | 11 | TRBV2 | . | ASSWDINQPQH
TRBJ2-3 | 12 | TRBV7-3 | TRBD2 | ASSRGGGQDTQY
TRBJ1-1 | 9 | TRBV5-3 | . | ARVLPSIAF
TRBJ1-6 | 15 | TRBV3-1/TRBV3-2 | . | ASSQDQGSFYNSPLH
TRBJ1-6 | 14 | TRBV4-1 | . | ASSQSQLGYNSPLH
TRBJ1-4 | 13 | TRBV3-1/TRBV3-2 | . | ASSKLGATNEKLF
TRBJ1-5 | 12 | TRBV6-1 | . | ASSDGRGNQPQH
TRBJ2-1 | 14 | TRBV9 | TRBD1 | ASSNPRDRAGNEQF
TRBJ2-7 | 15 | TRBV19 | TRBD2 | ASSITSGRQVTGEQY
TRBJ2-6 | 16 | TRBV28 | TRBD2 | ASSSRLAASSGANVLT
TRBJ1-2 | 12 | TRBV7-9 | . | ASSLEQDLYGYT
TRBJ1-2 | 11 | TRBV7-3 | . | ASSANSNYGYT
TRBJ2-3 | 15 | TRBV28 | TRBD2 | ASSTSGSPGVTDTQY
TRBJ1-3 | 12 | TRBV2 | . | ASRADSAGNTIY
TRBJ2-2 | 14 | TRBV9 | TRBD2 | ASSVANLAADGELF
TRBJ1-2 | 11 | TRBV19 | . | ASSTRGNYGYT
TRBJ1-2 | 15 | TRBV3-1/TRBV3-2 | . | ASSQDRDRGYNYGYT
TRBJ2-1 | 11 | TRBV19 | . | ASSGGLLNEQF
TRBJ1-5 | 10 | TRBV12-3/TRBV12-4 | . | ASSWTTQPQH
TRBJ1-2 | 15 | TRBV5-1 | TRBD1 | ASSGVTGEDLVGGYT
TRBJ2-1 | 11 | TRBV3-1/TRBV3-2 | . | ASSQVFINEQF
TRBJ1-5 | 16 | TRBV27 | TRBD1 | ASSLCTGTGGERRPQH
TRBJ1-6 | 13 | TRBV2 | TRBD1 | ASSERQGGGSPLH
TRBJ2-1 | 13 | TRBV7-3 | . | ASSPTGERGNEQF
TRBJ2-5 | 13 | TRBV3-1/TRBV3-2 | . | ASSQDQAGQETQY
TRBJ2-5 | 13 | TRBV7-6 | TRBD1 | ASTPIRQGLETQY
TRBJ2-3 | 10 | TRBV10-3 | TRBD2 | ALGSGGDTQY
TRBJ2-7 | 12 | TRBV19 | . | ASSSSSLSYEQY
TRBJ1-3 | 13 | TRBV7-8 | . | ASSSRDTGRNTIY
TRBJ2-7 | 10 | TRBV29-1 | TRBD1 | SARQGVGEQY
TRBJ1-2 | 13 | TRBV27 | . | ASSLSRGGIYGYT
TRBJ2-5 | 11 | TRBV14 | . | ASSHQGIRAQY
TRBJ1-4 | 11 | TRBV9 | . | ASSVGGGEKLF
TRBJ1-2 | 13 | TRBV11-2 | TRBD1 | ASSLFVRTGDGYT
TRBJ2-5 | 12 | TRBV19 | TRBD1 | ASSDRGVGETQY
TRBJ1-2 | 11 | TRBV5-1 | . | ASSPSAGGGYT
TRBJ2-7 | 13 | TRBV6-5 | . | ASSTDRGSSYEQY
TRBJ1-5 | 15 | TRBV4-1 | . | ASSQGPGMARNQPQH
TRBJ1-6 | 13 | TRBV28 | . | ASSPASSYNSPLH
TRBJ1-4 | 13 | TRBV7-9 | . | ASSRPGTLNEKLF
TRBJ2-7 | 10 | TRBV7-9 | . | ASSDMRDEQY
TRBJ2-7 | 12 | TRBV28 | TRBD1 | ASSSGTVPYEQY
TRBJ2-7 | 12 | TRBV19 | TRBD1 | ASSILTGVGEQY
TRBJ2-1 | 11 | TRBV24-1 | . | ATGSESYNEQF
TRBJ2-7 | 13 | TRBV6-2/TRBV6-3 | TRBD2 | ASSTRTSGGYEQY